This T cell receptor beta chain is from a study of human T cells and chemical hapten exposure. CDR1 is LGHNA and CDR2 is YSLEER in the germline V gene. V gave up 0 bases and J gave up 4 bases; unmatched junction bases: 2. The length of the CDR3 is 15 residues. As the library was built, unique molecular identifiers were attached to individual cDNA molecules. TCRdb independently ran MiXCR on the RACE reads; one entry per CDR3 protein. The sample gives roughly 150,000 distinct CDR3 sequences, about a quarter of which show up once; 2% to 2.5% is in the top ten. Described time point: patch test 3, about 24 weeks after DPC sensitization. The treatment: therapeutic diphenylcyclopropenone sensitization with weekly scalp DPC.

This sample comprised whole blood, obtained in connection with sensitization to the hapten diphenylcyclopropenone (DPC). The J gene is TRBJ2-3, the V gene TRBV4-3; 9 positions agree with TRBD2. The sequence derives from a woman under 30 with alopecia areata. Some clones in this sample may be carry-over from other donors' samples. The CDR3 reads CASSQDRLAADTQYF. In nucleotides, the CDR3 is TGCGCCAGCAGCCAAGATAGACTAGCGGCAGATACGCAGTATTTT.